The source of this T cell receptor (beta chain) is a study of cytomegalovirus exposure and HLA in healthy donors. Profiled with immunoSEQ multiplex PCR; TCRdb holds only in-frame clones, not every one. There are approximately 160,000 clones in the sample; almost 85% occur only once, and 10% to 13% lies in the top ten. Study conclusions and caveats: The study put 150 or so TCR beta chains on its list as cytomegalovirus-associated. Reportedly, diagnosis of cytomegalovirus status by the classifier showed high specificity and sensitivity. Three CMV-associated chains proved CMV antigen-specific in vitro.

With regard to this clone: As yet, its antigen is unknown.

The donors were part of the roughly 120-subject validation cohort, which stood apart from the roughly 670-subject first cohort. V was pared by 1 base and J by 3 bases, with 12 bases between. This CDR3 is built from 15 residues. Germline CDR1 SGHNT, CDR2 YENEEA. The chain is built from TRBV11-3 and TRBJ1-1; D possibly corresponds to TRBD1 (6 bases). Sequencing was done on a sample of PBMCs. The receptor's source is a man aged 30 to 39 in good health and CMV-seropositive. CDR3 in DNA: TGTGCCAGCAGCTTAGGGCAGGGGATACACACTGAAGCTTTCTTT. It yields the protein CASSLGQGIHTEAFF.